The 9 T cell receptor beta chains below all came from one sample that was sequenced in a study of Ad26.COV2.S vaccination and SARS-CoV-2 variants. Only in-frame clones appear in the TCRdb table, and some are missing; sequencing was by immunoSEQ multiplex PCR. The sample records 120,000 to 150,000 clones, roughly 85% being singletons. The sequences come from peripheral blood, collected after recovery from COVID-19. These receptors all stem from a human donor who had recovered from COVID-19.

The J gene is TRBJ1-1, the V gene TRBV7-2; unclear D gene. V gave up 3 bases and J gave up 7 bases, with 15 bases separating them. The germline V gene has CDR1 SGHTA and CDR2 FQGNSA. The CDR3 length is 14 residues. DNA for the CDR3: TGTGCCAGCAGCTTCGTTCCTGTTTCGATTGAAGCTTTCTTT. Amino acid sequence: CASSFVPVSIEAFF.

The CDR3 spells CASSLWQEDTGELFF. The CDR3 bases are TGTGCCAGCTCACTTTGGCAGGAGGACACCGGGGAGCTGTTTTTT. This chain connects TRBV18 to TRBJ2-2; D may be TRBD2 (5 bases). Between the trimmed V and J ends, which lost 4 bases and 3 bases, there was a span of 12 bases. Germline loops: CDR1 KGHSH, CDR2 LQKENI. The CDR3 is 15 amino acids.

The genes are TRBV9 and TRBJ2-7, with 8 positions matching TRBD1. Germline CDR1 is SGDLS and CDR2 is YYNGEE. The CDR3 consists of 15 residues. With 0 bases clipped from V and 3 bases from J, the junction kept 5 bases outside the gene matches. CDR3 sequence: CASSVAAGGYYEQYF. In DNA, the CDR3 is TGTGCCAGCAGCGTAGCGGCAGGGGGCTACTACGAGCAGTACTTC.

DNA for the CDR3: TGCGCCAGCAGCCAAGTCAAGCCCCAGCATTTT. This translates into CASSQVKPQHF. The J gene is TRBJ1-5, the V gene TRBV4-3; D remains ambiguous. Germline V gene lookup returns CDR1 LGHNA and CDR2 YSLEER. The CDR3 runs to 11 residues. V was shortened by 1 base and J by 8 bases, with 3 bases between the two germline ends.

CDR3: CATLRQASQETQYF. Here the CDR3 DNA reads TGCGCCACCCTGAGACAGGCCTCCCAAGAGACCCAGTACTTC. The chain recombines TRBV10-2 with TRBJ2-5; weak D call: TRBD1 (6 bases). Germline lookup yields CDR1 WSHSY and CDR2 SAAADI. With 10 bases removed from V and 1 base from J, the gap between germline ends came to 16 bases. This CDR3 comprises 14 residues.

The chain has TRBV7-9 and TRBJ1-2; 10 nucleotides line up with TRBD1. The germline gives CDR1 SEHNR, CDR2 FQNEAQ (reference sequence). Trimming cost V 5 bases and J 4 bases; bases outside gene matches: 7. The length of the CDR3 is 15 residues. CDR3 region: CASSPGTGVRYGYTF. The CDR3 DNA reads TGTGCCAGCAGCCCCGGGACAGGGGTCCGCTATGGCTACACCTTC.

The gene calls are TRBV14 and TRBJ2-3; D uncertain. There are 13 residues in the CDR3. The V end was cut by 0 bases, the J end by 2 bases, with 3 bases between. Germline-derived CDR1 and CDR2 are SGHDN and FVKESK. CDR3 DNA sequence: TGTGCCAGCAGCCAAGAAAACACAGATACGCAGTATTTT. Translating it yields CASSQENTDTQYF.

This clone has only one observation. This sequence joins TRBV5-1 and TRBJ2-5, with 7 nucleotides matching TRBD2. The V gene end was trimmed by 5 bases and the J gene end by 3 bases; junction bases not matched to a gene: 10. The germline V gene encodes CDR1 SGHRS and CDR2 YFSETQ. The length of the CDR3 is 15 residues. CDR3 in amino acids: CASSGEGYRKETQYF. CDR3 coding DNA: TGCGCCAGCAGTGGGGAGGGTTATAGAAAAGAGACCCAGTACTTC.

This clone was seen at least ten times. The V gene is TRBV2, the J gene TRBJ1-2; D perhaps matches TRBD1 (6 bases). The CDR3 has 14 amino acids. Germline CDR1 SNHLY, CDR2 FYNNEI. The V end was cut by 6 bases, the J end by 7 bases, with 18 bases between. The CDR3 DNA follows: TGTGCCAGCAGGGGCCTACAGGGTTATGGTGGCTACACCTTC. It encodes CASRGLQGYGGYTF.